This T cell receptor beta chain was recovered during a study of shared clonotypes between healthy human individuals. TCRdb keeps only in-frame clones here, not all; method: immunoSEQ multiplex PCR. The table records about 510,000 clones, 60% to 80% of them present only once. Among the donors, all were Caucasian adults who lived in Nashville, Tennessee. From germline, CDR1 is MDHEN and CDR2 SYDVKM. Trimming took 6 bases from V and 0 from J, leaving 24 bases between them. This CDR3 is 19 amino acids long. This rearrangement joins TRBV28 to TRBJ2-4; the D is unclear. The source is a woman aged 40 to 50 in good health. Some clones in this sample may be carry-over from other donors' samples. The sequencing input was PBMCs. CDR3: CASRRYSVDIALAKNIQYF. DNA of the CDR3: TGTGCCAGCAGACGATACAGTGTGGATATCGCTTTAGCCAAAAACATTCAGTACTTC. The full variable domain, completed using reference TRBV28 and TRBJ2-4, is DVKVTQSSRYLVKRTGEKVFLECVQDMDHENMFWYRQDPGLGLRLIYFSYDVKMKEKGDIPEGYSVSREKKERFSLILESASTNQTSMYLCASRRYSVDIALAKNIQYFGAGTRLSVL.